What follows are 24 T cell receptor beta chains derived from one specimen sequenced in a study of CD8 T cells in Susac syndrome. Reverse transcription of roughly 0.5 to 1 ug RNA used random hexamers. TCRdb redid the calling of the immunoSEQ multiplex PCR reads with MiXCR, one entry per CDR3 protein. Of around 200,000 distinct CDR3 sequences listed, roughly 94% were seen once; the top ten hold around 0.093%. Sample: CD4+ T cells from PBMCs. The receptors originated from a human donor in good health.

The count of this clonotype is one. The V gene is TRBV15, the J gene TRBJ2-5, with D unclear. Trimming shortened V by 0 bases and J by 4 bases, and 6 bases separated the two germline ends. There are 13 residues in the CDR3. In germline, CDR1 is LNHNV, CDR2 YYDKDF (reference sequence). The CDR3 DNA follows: TGTGCCACCAGCAGAGAGAGAAGAGAGACCCAGTACTTC. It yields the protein CATSRERRETQYF. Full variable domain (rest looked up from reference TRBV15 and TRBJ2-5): DAMVIQNPRYQVTQFGKPVTLSCSQTLNHNVMYWYQQKSSQAPKLLFHYYDKDFNNEADTPDNFQSRRPNTSFCFLDIRSPGLGDTAMYLCATSRERRETQYFGPGTRLLVL.

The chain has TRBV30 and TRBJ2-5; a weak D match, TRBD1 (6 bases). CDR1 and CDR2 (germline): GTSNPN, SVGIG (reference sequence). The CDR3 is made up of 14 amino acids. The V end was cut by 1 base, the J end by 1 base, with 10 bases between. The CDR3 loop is CAWSGTVGQETQYF. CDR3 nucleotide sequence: TGTGCCTGGAGTGGGACAGTCGGCCAAGAGACCCAGTACTTC. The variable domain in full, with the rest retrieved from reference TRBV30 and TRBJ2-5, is SQTIHQWPATLVQPVGSPLSLECTVEGTSNPNLYWYRQAAGRGLQLLFYSVGIGQISSEVPQNLSASRPQDRQFILSSKKLLLSDSGFYLCAWSGTVGQETQYFGPGTRLLVL.

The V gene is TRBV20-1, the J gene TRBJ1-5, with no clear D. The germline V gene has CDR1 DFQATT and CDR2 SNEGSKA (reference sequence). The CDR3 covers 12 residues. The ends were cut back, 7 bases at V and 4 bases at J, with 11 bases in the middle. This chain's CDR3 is CSVETFNQPQHF. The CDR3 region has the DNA TGCAGTGTAGAGACATTTAATCAGCCCCAGCATTTT.

CDR3 in amino acids: CASSSTLNRVLNYGYTF. The CDR3 coding sequence is TGTGCCAGCAGTTCTACCCTGAATCGGGTACTTAACTATGGCTACACCTTC. The rearrangement links TRBV27 to TRBJ1-2; no clear D gene. Germline V gene data show CDR1 as MNHEY and CDR2 as SMNVEV (reference sequence). V lost 4 bases and J lost 1, with 19 bases in between. The CDR3 totals 17 residues.

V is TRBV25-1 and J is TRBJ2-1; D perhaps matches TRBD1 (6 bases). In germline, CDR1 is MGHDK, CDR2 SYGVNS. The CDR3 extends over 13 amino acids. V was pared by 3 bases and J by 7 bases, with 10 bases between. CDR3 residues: CASSDRGRNEQFF. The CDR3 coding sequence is TGTGCCAGCAGTGACAGGGGAAGGAATGAGCAGTTCTTC.

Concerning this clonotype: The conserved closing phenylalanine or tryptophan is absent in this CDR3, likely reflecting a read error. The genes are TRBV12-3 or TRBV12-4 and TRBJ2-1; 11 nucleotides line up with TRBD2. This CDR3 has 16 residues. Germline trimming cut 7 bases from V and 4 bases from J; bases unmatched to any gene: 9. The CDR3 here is CASTVWLAGGYNEQFL. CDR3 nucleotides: TGTGCCAGCACCGTCTGGCTAGCGGGAGGATACAATGAGCAGTTCCTC.

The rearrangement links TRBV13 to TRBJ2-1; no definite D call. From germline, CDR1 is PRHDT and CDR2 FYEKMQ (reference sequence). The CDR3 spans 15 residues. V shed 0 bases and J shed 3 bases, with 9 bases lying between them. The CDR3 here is CASSLGPSGYNEQFF. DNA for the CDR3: TGTGCCAGCAGCTTAGGGCCATCGGGCTACAATGAGCAGTTCTTC.

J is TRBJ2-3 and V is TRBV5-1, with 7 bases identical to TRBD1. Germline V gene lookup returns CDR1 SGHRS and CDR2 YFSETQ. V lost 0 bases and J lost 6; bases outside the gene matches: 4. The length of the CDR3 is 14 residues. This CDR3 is CASSLAGTDDTQYF. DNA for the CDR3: TGCGCCAGCAGCTTGGCGGGGACAGATGATACGCAGTATTTT.

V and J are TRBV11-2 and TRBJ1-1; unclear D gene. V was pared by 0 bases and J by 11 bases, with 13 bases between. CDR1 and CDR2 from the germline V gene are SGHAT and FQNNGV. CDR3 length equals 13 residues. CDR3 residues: CASSLERASGAFF. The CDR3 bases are TGTGCCAGCAGCTTAGAACGGGCGTCGGGTGCTTTCTTT.

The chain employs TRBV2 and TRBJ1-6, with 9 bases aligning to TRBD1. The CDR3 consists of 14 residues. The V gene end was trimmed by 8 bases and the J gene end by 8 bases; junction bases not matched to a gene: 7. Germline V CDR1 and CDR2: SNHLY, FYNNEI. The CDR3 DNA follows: TGTGCCAGCGGAAGAGACAGGGGGGATTCACCCCTCCACTTT. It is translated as CASGRDRGDSPLHF.

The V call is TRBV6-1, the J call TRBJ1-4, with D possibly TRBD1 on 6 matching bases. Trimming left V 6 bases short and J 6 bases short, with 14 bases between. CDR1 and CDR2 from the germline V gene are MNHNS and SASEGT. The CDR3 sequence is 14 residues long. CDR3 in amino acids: CASSRRGAYEKLFF. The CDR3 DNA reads TGTGCCAGCAGCCGGCGGGGGGCATATGAAAAACTGTTTTTT.

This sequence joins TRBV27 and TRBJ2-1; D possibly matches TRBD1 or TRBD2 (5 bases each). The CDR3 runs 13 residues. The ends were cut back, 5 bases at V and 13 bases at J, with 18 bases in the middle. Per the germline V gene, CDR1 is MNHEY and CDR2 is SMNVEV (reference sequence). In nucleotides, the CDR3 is TGTGCCAGCAGTAGACTCCGGGACCAACATCAGTTCTTC. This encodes CASSRLRDQHQFF.

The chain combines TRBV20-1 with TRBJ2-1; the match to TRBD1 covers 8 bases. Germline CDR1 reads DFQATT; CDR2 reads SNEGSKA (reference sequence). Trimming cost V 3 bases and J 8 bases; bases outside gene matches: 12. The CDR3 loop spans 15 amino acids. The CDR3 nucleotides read TGCAGTGCTAGTGTTAACAGGGGGTTTGGGGATGAGCAGTTCTTC. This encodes CSASVNRGFGDEQFF.

This chain's CDR3 is CASSVGSGTEAFF. The CDR3 region has the DNA TGTGCCAGCAGCGTAGGGAGCGGCACTGAAGCTTTCTTT. The V call is TRBV9, the J call TRBJ1-1, with D unclear. The CDR3 runs 13 residues. The V and J ends lost 0 bases and 4 bases respectively, with 7 bases between them. Germline V gene sequence: CDR1 SGDLS, CDR2 YYNGEE.

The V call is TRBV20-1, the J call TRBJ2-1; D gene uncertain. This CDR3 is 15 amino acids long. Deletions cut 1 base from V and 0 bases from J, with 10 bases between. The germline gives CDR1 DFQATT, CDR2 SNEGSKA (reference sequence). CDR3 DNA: TGCAGTGCTAGAGTGGGCGGTAGCTCCTACAATGAGCAGTTCTTC. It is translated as CSARVGGSSYNEQFF.

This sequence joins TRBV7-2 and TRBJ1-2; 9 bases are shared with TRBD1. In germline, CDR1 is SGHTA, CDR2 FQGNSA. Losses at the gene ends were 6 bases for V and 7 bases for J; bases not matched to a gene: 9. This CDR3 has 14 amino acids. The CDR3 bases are TGTGCCAGCAGTCCAAGACAGGGGGTCTTTGGCTACACCTTC. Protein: CASSPRQGVFGYTF.

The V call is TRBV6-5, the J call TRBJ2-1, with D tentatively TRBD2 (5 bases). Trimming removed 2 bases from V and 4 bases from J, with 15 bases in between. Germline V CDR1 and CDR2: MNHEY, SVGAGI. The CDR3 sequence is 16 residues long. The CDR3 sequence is CASSYGLAGGYNEQFF. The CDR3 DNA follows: TGTGCCAGCAGTTACGGTCTGGCGGGTGGTTACAATGAGCAGTTCTTC.

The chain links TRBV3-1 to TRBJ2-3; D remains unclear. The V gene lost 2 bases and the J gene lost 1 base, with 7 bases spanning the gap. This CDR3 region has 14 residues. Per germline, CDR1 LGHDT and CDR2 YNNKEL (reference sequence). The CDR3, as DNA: TGTGCCAGCAGCCAAAACTCAGGCACAGATACGCAGTATTTT. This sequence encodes CASSQNSGTDTQYF.

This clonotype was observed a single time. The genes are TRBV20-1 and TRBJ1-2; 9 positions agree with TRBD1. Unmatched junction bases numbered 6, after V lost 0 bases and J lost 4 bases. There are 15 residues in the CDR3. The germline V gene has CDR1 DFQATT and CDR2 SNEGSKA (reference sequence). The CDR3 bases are TGCAGTGCTAGAGAGGGGACAGGGATTGGCTATGGCTACACCTTC. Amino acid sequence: CSAREGTGIGYGYTF.

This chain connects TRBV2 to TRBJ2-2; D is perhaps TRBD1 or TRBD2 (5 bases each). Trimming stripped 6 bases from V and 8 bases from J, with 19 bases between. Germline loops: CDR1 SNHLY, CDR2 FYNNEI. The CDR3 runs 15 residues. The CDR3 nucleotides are TGTGCCAGCAGGAACCTCCGGGGCGCCGGGGGGGAGCTGTTTTTT. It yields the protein CASRNLRGAGGELFF.

This chain's CDR3 is CSARDPSGSIAEQFF. For the CDR3, the DNA is TGCAGTGCTAGAGATCCGAGCGGGAGTATTGCTGAGCAGTTCTTC. J is TRBJ2-1 and V is TRBV20-1, with 8 nucleotides matching TRBD2. CDR1 is DFQATT, CDR2 SNEGSKA, per germline (reference sequence). V dropped 0 bases and J dropped 9; count of bases not matched to a gene: 10. The length of the CDR3 is 15 residues.

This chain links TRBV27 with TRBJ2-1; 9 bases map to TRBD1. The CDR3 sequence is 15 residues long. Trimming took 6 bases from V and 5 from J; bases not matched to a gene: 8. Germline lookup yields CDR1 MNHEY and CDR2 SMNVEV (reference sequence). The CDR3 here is CASSPWDRADNEQFF. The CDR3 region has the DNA TGTGCCAGCAGCCCATGGGACAGGGCAGACAATGAGCAGTTCTTC.

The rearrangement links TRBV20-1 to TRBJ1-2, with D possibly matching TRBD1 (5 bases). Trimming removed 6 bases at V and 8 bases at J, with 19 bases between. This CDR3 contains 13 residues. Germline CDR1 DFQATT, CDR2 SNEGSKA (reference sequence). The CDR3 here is CSASGVKDGGYTF. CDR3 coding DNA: TGCAGTGCCTCGGGGGTGAAGGACGGCGGCTACACCTTC.

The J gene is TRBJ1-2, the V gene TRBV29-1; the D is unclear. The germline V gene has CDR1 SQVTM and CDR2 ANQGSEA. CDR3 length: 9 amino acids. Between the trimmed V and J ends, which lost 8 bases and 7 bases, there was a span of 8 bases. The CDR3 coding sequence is TGCAGCCCCGACGTTGGCTACACCTTC. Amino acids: CSPDVGYTF. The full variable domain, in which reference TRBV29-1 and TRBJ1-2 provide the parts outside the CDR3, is SAVISQKPSRDICQRGTSLTIQCQVDSQVTMMFWYRQQPGQSLTLIATANQGSEATYESGFVIDKFPISRPNLTFSTLTVSNMSPEDSSIYLCSPDVGYTFGSGTRLTVV.